These 20 T cell receptor beta chains were all obtained from the same sample, sequenced in a study of OX40 agonist ivuxolimab in advanced cancers. Repertoires were generated with immunoSEQ multiplex PCR, while TCRdb's copy carries only in-frame clones and drops some. The sample records over 95,000 clones, roughly 83% being singletons. Here the sequenced sample was CD4+ or CD8+ T cells sorted from blood, taken in a trial of the OX40 agonist ivuxolimab. The receptors shown here come from an adult with an advanced solid tumor such as melanoma, head and neck, liver or kidney cancer.

The rearrangement uses TRBV10-3 and TRBJ1-2; maybe TRBD1 (5 bases). The V gene's germline CDR1 is ENHRY and CDR2 SYGVKD. Deletions cut 0 bases from V and 5 bases from J, with 10 bases between. The CDR3 is 14 residues long. This CDR3 reads CAISESARVYGYTF. The CDR3 DNA reads TGTGCCATCAGTGAGTCCGCCAGGGTATATGGCTACACCTTC.

The CDR3 DNA is TGTGCCACCAGCAGTGCCAAGCCATCAACTAATGAAAAACTGTTTTTT. Translated, it gives CATSSAKPSTNEKLFF. The chain carries TRBV15 and TRBJ1-4, with D hard to call. The V gene lost 3 bases and the J gene lost 0 bases, with 11 bases spanning the gap. The CDR3 consists of 16 residues. The germline V gene encodes CDR1 LNHNV and CDR2 YYDKDF (reference sequence).

The table lists this clone with a few counts. The chain uses TRBV19 and TRBJ1-1; 8 bases are shared with TRBD1. After removal of 4 bases from V and 4 bases from J, the junction contained 2 bases not matched to a gene. Per the germline V gene, CDR1 is LNHDA and CDR2 is SQIVND (reference sequence). This CDR3 spans 13 amino acids. The CDR3 region has the DNA TGTGCCAGTAGTAGAACAGGGGGCACTGAAGCTTTCTTT. Protein: CASSRTGGTEAFF.

J is TRBJ2-1 and V is TRBV5-8, with D possibly being TRBD2 (5 bases). The CDR3 is 16 residues long. From germline, CDR1 is SGHTS and CDR2 YDEGEE. Trimming took off 5 bases at V and 4 bases at J, with 19 bases between the two ends. CDR3 sequence (DNA): TGTGCCAGCAGACGGGCGAGGACCTCGGGGTACAATGAGCAGTTCTTC. This gives the protein CASRRARTSGYNEQFF. The full variable domain, completed using reference TRBV5-8 and TRBJ2-1, is EAGVTQSPTHLIKTRGQQATLRCSPISGHTSVYWYQQALGLGLQFLLWYDEGEERNRGNFPPRFSGRQFPNYSSELNVNALELEDSALYLCASRRARTSGYNEQFFGPGTRLTVL.

The gene calls are TRBV9 and TRBJ2-1, with 7 bases that match TRBD1. With 4 bases clipped from V and 4 bases from J, the junction kept 20 bases outside the gene matches. CDR1 is SGDLS and CDR2 is YYNGEE in the germline V gene. This CDR3 is built from 19 residues. The CDR3 loop is CASSPRSLMTGRAYNEQFF. CDR3 coding DNA: TGTGCCAGCAGCCCTCGTAGCCTGATGACAGGGCGGGCGTACAATGAGCAGTTCTTC.

The chain recombines TRBV6-6 with TRBJ2-7; 11 bases agree with TRBD2. Germline-derived CDR1 and CDR2 are MNHNY and SVGAGI (reference sequence). CDR3 length equals 14 residues. The trim removed 6 bases at V and 6 bases at J, leaving 7 bases unmatched. CDR3 sequence: CASRALAGEGEQYF. CDR3 DNA: TGTGCCAGCAGAGCACTAGCGGGAGAAGGCGAGCAGTACTTC.

The chain has TRBV11-2 and TRBJ1-6; D is possibly TRBD1 (6 bases). CDR1 SGHAT and CDR2 FQNNGV come from the germline V gene. The V end was cut by 0 bases, the J end by 9 bases, with 15 bases between. CDR3 length: 16 residues. The CDR3 here is CASSLEAGARGSPLHF. The CDR3 DNA reads as TGTGCCAGCAGCTTAGAAGCGGGGGCGCGAGGTTCACCCCTCCACTTT.

The rearrangement links TRBV2 to TRBJ2-5, with 8 bases aligning to TRBD2. Per the germline V gene, CDR1 is SNHLY and CDR2 is FYNNEI. J lost 9 bases, V lost 6 bases, and 15 bases had no gene match. The CDR3 sequence is 15 residues long. The CDR3 loop reads CASSPDSGGHAPQYF. CDR3 in DNA: TGTGCCAGCAGCCCCGACAGCGGGGGACACGCGCCCCAGTACTTC.

This chain links TRBV11-3 with TRBJ1-3; D possibly corresponds to TRBD1 (6 bases). CDR1 is SGHNT and CDR2 is YENEEA in the germline V gene. The germline V and J ends were trimmed by 4 bases and 9 bases, with 13 bases remaining between them. The CDR3 has 13 amino acids. The CDR3, as DNA: TGTGCCAGCAGCTCGGGGACATCCGGCACCATATATTTT. It yields the protein CASSSGTSGTIYF.

The chain couples TRBV5-1 to TRBJ2-5, with 9 bases fitting TRBD1. Germline CDR1 and CDR2: SGHRS and YFSETQ. There are 14 residues in the CDR3. Losses at the gene ends were 4 bases for V and 4 bases for J; bases not matched to a gene: 5. The CDR3 DNA reads as TGCGCCAGCAGCACAGGACAGGGGCGAGAGACCCAGTACTTC. Amino acids: CASSTGQGRETQYF.

This chain uses TRBV7-2 with TRBJ2-7; D possibly corresponds to TRBD1 (6 bases). The germline V and J ends were trimmed by 1 base and 4 bases, with 23 bases remaining between them. The CDR3 sequence is 18 residues long. Per germline, CDR1 SGHTA and CDR2 FQGNSA. In DNA form, the CDR3 reads TGTGCCAGCAGCTTAGGAGGCAGGGGAAGAGGTTCGAGGTACGAGCAGTACTTC. Encoded protein: CASSLGGRGRGSRYEQYF.

This clone is categorized as medium-sized. The V gene is TRBV28, the J gene TRBJ1-4; D gene unclear. Trimming removed 6 bases at V and 4 bases at J, with 12 bases between. The germline gives CDR1 MDHEN, CDR2 SYDVKM. The CDR3 has 14 residues. CDR3 in amino acids: CASRDDGFNEKLFF. CDR3 nucleotides: TGTGCCAGCAGGGATGACGGATTTAATGAAAAACTGTTTTTT.

V usage is TRBV7-9 and J usage is TRBJ1-1, with no clear D. The V end was cut by 3 bases, the J end by 5 bases, with 10 bases between. The CDR3 consists of 13 residues. Germline loops: CDR1 SEHNR, CDR2 FQNEAQ (reference sequence). CDR3: CASSLVTQTEAFF. The CDR3 DNA sequence: TGTGCCAGCAGCTTGGTCACACAGACTGAAGCTTTCTTT.

The sample holds one count of this clone. The genes are TRBV13 and TRBJ2-3; D remains ambiguous. V lost 5 bases, J lost 0 bases, and 6 bases lay in between. Germline V gene lookup returns CDR1 PRHDT and CDR2 FYEKMQ (reference sequence). This CDR3 spans 13 amino acids. The CDR3 DNA sequence: TGTGCCAGCAGCCCCTCGAGCACAGATACGCAGTATTTT. It encodes CASSPSSTDTQYF.

This clone has only a few counts. The chain uses TRBV29-1 and TRBJ1-1, with D possibly matching TRBD1 (5 bases). V was shortened by 4 bases and J by 8 bases, with 11 bases between the two germline ends. The CDR3 contains 11 residues. CDR1 SQVTM and CDR2 ANQGSEA come from the germline V gene. The CDR3, as DNA: TGCAGCGTTGGTAGGGGAACCGAAGCTTTCTTT. It translates to CSVGRGTEAFF.

This clone was observed a single time. The J gene is TRBJ2-7, the V gene TRBV14, with D possibly called TRBD1 or TRBD2 (5 bases each). V lost 6 bases and J 0 bases, leaving 12 bases between the germline ends. In germline, CDR1 is SGHDN, CDR2 FVKESK. The CDR3 length is 14 residues. CDR3 DNA: TGTGCCAGCAGTGACAGAGGGGTCTCCTACGAGCAGTACTTC. Translated, it gives CASSDRGVSYEQYF. Based on the CDR3 plus reference TRBV14 and TRBJ2-7, the full variable domain is EAGVTQFPSHSVIEKGQTVTLRCDPISGHDNLYWYRRVMGKEIKFLLHFVKESKQDESGMPNNRFLAERTGGTYSTLKVQPAELEDSGVYFCASSDRGVSYEQYFGPGTRLTVT.

The genes are TRBV7-2 and TRBJ1-1; D gene uncertain. Germline lookup yields CDR1 SGHTA and CDR2 FQGNSA. The CDR3 runs 12 residues. V lost 4 bases and J 11 bases, leaving 14 bases between the germline ends. CDR3 residues: CASSSLTSEAFF. CDR3 coding DNA: TGTGCCAGCAGCTCCCTGACTTCGGAGGCTTTCTTT.

Of note for this clone: One base away lies a much larger clone, so this may be a sequencing read error. Written as DNA, the CDR3 is TGTGCCGGCAGCCCTGGTGGACAGGGGCCTACCTACGAGCAGTACTTC. It encodes CAGSPGGQGPTYEQYF. V usage is TRBV11-3 and J usage is TRBJ2-7; 9 bases line up with TRBD1. Germline loops: CDR1 SGHNT, CDR2 YENEEA. The CDR3 length is 16 residues.

The rearrangement joins TRBV14 to TRBJ1-1; no clear D gene. Germline V gene lookup returns CDR1 SGHDN and CDR2 FVKESK. The V and J ends lost 0 bases and 0 bases respectively, with 17 bases between them. The CDR3 has 18 amino acids. CDR3: CASSQERLGLVMNTEAFF. The CDR3 DNA is TGTGCCAGCAGCCAAGAGCGGTTAGGGCTCGTAATGAACACTGAAGCTTTCTTT.

The rearrangement links TRBV7-2 to TRBJ2-6; unclear D gene. Per the germline V gene, CDR1 is SGHTA and CDR2 is FQGNSA. There are 15 residues in the CDR3. V gave up 0 bases and J gave up 4 bases, with 7 bases separating them. The CDR3 DNA sequence: TGTGCCAGCAGCTTAGCTGGGTTAGGGGCCAACGTCCTGACTTTC. Residues: CASSLAGLGANVLTF.